The clone carrying this T cell receptor (beta chain) was observed a handful of times. The data derive from a study of T-cell reconstitution after alpha-beta-depleted transplantation in children. The TCRbeta library was prepared with unique molecular identifiers. TCRdb recomputed calls from the PCR reads with MiXCR, one row per CDR3 protein. The sample comprises 450,000 to 500,000 distinct CDR3 sequences, approximately 12% of which are singletons, and around 5.8% rests with the top ten. The TCR sequence derives from a human donor who donated a stem cell graft to a child with combined immunodeficiency. The sequencing used PBMCs from the stem cell graft donor, collected from the stem cell graft.

CDR3 protein: CASSPWGAGQNTGELFF. CDR3 bases: TGTGCCAGCAGCCCATGGGGGGCGGGACAAAACACCGGGGAGCTGTTTTTT. This rearrangement joins TRBV7-3 to TRBJ2-2; D possibly matches TRBD1 or TRBD2 (6 bases each). The CDR3 sequence is 17 residues long. Germline assignment: CDR1 SGHTA and CDR2 FQGTGA. Trimming cost V 5 bases and J 2 bases, with 18 bases left between them.